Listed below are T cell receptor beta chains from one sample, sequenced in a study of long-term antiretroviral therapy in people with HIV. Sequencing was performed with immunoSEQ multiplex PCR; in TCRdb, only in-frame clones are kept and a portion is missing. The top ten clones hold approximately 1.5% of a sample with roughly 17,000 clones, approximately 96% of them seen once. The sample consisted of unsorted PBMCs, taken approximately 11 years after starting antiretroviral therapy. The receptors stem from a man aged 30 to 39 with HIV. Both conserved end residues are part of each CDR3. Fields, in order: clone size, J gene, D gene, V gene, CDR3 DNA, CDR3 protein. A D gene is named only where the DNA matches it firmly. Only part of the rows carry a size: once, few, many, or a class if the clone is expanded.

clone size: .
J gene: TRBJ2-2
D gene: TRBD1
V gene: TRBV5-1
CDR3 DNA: TGCGCCAGCAAGGGGACAGAGAACACCGGGGAGCTGTTTTTT
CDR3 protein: CASKGTENTGELFF

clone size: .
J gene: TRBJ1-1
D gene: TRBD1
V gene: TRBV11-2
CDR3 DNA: TGTGCCAGCAGCAGAGACAGGGGGGGGGAAGCTTTCTTT
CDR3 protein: CASSRDRGGEAFF

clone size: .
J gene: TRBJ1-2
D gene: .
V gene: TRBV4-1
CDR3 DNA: TGCGCCAGCAGCCAAGAAACGGGGGCCGACGGCTACACCTTC
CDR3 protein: CASSQETGADGYTF

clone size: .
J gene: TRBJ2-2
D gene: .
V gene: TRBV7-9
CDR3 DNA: TGTGCCAGCCAAAGCTTATCTGGCGGGGACTACACCGGGGAGCTGTTTTTT
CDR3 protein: CASQSLSGGDYTGELFF

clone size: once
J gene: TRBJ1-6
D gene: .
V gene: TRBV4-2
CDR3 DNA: TGTGCCAGCAGCCAAGGAGGAATAACCAATTCACCCCTCCACTTT
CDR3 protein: CASSQGGITNSPLHF

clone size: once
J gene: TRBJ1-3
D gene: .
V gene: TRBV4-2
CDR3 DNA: TGTGCCAGCAGCCAAGATCGCGAGGGAAACTCTGGAAACACCATATATTTT
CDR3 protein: CASSQDREGNSGNTIYF

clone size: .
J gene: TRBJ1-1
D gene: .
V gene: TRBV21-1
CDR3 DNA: TGTGCCAGCAGCAAAGTGAGACAGAAAAACATGAACACTGAAGCTTTCTTT
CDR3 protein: CASSKVRQKNMNTEAFF

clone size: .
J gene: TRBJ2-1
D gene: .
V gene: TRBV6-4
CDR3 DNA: TGTGCCAGCAGTGAAAAGGACGCTAGTGAGCAGTTCTTC
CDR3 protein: CASSEKDASEQFF

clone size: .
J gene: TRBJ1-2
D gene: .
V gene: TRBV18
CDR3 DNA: TGTGCCAGCACAATTAACAGGGCAGGAGGCTACACCTTC
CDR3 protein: CASTINRAGGYTF

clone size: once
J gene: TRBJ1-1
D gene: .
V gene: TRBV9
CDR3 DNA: TGTGCCAGCAGCGTAGGGCCGAACACTGAAGCTTTCTTT
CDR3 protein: CASSVGPNTEAFF

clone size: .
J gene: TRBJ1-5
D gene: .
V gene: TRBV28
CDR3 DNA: TGTGCCAGCAGTTTACCCGGGAATCAGCCCCAGCATTTT
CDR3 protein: CASSLPGNQPQHF

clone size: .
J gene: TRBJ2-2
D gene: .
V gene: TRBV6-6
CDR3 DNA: TGTGCCAGCAGTTACTTATCGGATACCGGGGAGCTGTTTTTT
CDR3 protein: CASSYLSDTGELFF

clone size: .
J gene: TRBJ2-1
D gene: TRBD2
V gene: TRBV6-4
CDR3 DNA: TGTGCCAGCAGTGATCAGACTAGCGGGGACTACAATGAGCAGTTCTTC
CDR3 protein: CASSDQTSGDYNEQFF

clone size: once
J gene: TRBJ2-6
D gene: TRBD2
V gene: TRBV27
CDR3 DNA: TGTGCCAGCAGTTTGCGCTCGGGACTAGCGGGGCCCGGGGCCAACGTCCTGACTTTC
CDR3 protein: CASSLRSGLAGPGANVLTF

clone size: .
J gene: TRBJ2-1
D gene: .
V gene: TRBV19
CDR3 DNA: TGTGCCAGTAGTACCCGAACCACACAACACAATGAGCAGTTCTTC
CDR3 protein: CASSTRTTQHNEQFF

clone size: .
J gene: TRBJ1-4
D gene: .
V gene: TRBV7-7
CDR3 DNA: TGTGCTAGCAGCTTCGCTTCGTCCGGACAAAGAAATAATGAAAAACTGTTTTTT
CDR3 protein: CASSFASSGQRNNEKLFF

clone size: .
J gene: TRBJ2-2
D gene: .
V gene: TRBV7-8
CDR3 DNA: TGTGCCAGCACCCAGAGGGTCGGGCTGAACACCGGGGAGCTGTTTTTT
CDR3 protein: CASTQRVGLNTGELFF

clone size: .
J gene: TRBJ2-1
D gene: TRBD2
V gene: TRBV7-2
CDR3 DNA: TGTGCCAGCACCTACACGACTAGCGGAGCGAATGAGCAGTTCTTC
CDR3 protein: CASTYTTSGANEQFF

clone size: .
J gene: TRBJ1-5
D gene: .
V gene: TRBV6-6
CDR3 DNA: TGTGCCAGCAGGCGGACGGAAGCTAATCAGCCCCAGCATTTT
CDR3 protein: CASRRTEANQPQHF

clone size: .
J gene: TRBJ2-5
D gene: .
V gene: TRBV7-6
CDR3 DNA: TGTGCCAGCAGCCAAGTGGACTTTCCGGCGGCGGAGACCCAGTACTTC
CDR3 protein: CASSQVDFPAAETQYF

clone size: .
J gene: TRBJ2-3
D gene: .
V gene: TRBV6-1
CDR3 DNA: TGTGCCAGCAGGAACCTTGAGGGAGATACGCAGTATTTT
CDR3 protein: CASRNLEGDTQYF

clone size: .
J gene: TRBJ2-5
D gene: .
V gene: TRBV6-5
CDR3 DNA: TGTGCCAGCAGTTACTCGGCCGGTGTTGGGGAGACCCAGTACTTC
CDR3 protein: CASSYSAGVGETQYF

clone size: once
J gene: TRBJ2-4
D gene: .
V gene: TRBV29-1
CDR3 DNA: TGCAGCGCGGCTGTTTACTTAGCCAAAAACATTCAGTACTTC
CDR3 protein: CSAAVYLAKNIQYF

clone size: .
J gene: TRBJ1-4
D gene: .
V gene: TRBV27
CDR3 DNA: TGTGCCAGCAGCCTAGACGAGAATGAAAAACTGTTTTTT
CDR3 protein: CASSLDENEKLFF

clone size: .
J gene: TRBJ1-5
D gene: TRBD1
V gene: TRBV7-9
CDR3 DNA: TGTGCCAGCAGCTTGGAACAGGGGGCTAATCAGCCCCAGCATTTT
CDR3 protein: CASSLEQGANQPQHF

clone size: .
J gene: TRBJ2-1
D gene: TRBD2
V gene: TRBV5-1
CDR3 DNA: TGCGCCAGCAGCTTGGGAGGCGGGGGAGACTACAATGAGCAGTTCTTC
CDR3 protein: CASSLGGGGDYNEQFF

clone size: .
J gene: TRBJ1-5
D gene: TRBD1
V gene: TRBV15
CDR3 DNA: TGTGCCACCAGCAGAGATACGCAGGGGACAGGGGGCGCGTTACAGCCCCAGCATTTT
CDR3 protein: CATSRDTQGTGGALQPQHF

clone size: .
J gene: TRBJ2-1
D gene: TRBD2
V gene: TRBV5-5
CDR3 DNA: TGTGCCAGCAGCTTGACTAGCGGGGGCCCTTCCTACAATGAGCAGTTCTTC
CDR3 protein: CASSLTSGGPSYNEQFF

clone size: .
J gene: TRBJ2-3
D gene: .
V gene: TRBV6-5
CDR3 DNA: TGTGCCAGCAGGGTAGCGACCCGCACAGATACGCAGTATTTT
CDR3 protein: CASRVATRTDTQYF

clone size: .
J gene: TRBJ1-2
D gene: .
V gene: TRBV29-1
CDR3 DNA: TGCAGCGCTGGTGGTGATGGCTACACCTTC
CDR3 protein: CSAGGDGYTF

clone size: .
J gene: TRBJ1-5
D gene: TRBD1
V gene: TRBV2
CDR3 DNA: TGTGCCAGCAGACTGACAGGGGGCAATCAGCCCCAGCATTTT
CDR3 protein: CASRLTGGNQPQHF

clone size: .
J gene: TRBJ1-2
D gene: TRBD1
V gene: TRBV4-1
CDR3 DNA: TGCGCCAGCAGCCAAGGTCCCGGGACAGCAGCACGTTACACCTTC
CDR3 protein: CASSQGPGTAARYTF

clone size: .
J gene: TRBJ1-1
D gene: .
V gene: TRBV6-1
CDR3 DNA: TGTGCCAGCAGTGACCCAGGACAGAACACTGAAGCTTTCTTT
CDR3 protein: CASSDPGQNTEAFF